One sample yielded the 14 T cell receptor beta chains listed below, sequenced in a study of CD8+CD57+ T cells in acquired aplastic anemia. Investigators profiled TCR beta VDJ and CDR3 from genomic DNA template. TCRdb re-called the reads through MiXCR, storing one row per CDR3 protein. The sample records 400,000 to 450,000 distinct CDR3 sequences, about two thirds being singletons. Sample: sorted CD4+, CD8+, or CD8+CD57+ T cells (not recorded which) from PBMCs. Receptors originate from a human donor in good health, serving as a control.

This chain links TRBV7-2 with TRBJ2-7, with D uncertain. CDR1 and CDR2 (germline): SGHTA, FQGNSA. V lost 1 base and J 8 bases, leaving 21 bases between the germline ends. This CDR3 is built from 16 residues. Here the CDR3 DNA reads TGTGCCAGCAGCTTAGACGGGTTCTCCAACTACGAGCAGCAGTACTTC. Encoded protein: CASSLDGFSNYEQQYF.

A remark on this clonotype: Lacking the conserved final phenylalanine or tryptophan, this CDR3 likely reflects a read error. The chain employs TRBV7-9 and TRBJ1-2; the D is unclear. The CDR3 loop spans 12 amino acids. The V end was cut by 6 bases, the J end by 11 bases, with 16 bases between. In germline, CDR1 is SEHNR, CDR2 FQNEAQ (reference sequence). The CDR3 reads CASSFPASGYTL. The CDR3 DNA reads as TGTGCCAGCAGTTTTCCCGCCAGTGGTTACACCCTC.

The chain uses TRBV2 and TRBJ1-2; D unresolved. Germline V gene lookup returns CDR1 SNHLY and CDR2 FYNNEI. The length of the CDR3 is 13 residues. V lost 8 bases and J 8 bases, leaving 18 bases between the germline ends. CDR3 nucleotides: TGTGCCAGCCATCATGGATACGGGGAGGGCTACACCTTC. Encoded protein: CASHHGYGEGYTF.

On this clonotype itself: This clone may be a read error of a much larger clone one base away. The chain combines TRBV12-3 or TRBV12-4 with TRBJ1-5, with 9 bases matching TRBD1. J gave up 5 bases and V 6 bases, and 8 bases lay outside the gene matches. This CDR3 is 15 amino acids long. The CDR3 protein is CASRPEQGADQPQHF. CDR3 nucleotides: TGTGCCAGCAGGCCGGAACAGGGGGCTGATCAGCCCCAGCATTTT.

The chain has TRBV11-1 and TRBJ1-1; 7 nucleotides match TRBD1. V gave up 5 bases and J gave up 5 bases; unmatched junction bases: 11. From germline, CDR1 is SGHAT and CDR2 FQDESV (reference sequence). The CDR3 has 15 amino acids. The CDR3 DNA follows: TGTGCCAGCAGCGAAGACAGGGTCGTTTATACTGAAGCTTTCTTT. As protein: CASSEDRVVYTEAFF.

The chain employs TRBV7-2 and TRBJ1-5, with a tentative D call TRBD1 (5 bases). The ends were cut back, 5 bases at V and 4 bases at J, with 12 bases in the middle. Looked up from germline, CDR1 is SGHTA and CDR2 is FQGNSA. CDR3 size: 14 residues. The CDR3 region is CASSLQVQNQPQHF. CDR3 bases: TGTGCCAGCAGCCTACAGGTCCAGAATCAGCCCCAGCATTTT.

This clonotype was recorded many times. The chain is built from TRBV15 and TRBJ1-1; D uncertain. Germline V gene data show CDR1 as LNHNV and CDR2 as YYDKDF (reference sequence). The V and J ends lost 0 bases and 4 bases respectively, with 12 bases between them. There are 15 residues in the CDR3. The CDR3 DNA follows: TGTGCCACCAGCAGAGATCGGACGGGTAGCACTGAAGCTTTCTTT. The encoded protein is CATSRDRTGSTEAFF.

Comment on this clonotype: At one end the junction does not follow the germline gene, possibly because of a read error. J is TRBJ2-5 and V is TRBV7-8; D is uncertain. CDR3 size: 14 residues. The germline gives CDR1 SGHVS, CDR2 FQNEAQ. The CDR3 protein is CASSSVAGDGHQSF. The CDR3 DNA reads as TGTGCCAGCAGCTCGGTAGCTGGGGATGGGCACCAGTCATTC.

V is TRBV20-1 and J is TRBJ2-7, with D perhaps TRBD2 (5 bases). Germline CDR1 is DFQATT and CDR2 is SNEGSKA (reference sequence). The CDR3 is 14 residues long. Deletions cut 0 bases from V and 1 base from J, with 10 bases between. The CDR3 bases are TGCAGTGCTAGAGACATAGCGTTTTCCTACGAGCAGTACTTC. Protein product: CSARDIAFSYEQYF.

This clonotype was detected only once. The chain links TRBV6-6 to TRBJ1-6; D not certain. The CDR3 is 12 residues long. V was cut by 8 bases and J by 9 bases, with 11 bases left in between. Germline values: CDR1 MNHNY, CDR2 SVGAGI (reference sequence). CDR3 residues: CASLSYASPLHF. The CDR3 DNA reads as TGTGCCAGCCTATCTTATGCTTCACCCCTCCACTTT.

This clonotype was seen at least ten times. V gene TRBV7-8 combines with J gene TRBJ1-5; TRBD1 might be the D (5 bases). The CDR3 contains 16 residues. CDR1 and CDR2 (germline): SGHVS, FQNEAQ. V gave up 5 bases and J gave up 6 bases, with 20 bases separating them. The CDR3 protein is CASSALGGAGGQPQHF. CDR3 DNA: TGTGCCAGCAGCGCCCTGGGAGGGGCTGGGGGTCAGCCCCAGCATTTT.

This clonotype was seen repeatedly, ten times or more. In DNA form, the CDR3 reads TGCAGCGTTTATGGGACAGGGAAGGTTTTTGGCTACACCTTC. Translated, it gives CSVYGTGKVFGYTF. The chain uses TRBV29-1 and TRBJ1-2; 9 bases fit TRBD1. Germline V gene sequence: CDR1 SQVTM, CDR2 ANQGSEA. Trimming cost V 5 bases and J 7 bases; bases outside gene matches: 11. CDR3 length: 14 amino acids.

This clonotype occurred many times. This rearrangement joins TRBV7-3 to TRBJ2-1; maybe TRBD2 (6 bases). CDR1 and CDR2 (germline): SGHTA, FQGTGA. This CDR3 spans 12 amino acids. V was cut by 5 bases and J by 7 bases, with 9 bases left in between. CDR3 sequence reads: CASSRDLNEQFF. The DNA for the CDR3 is TGTGCCAGCAGCCGGGACTTAAATGAGCAGTTCTTC.

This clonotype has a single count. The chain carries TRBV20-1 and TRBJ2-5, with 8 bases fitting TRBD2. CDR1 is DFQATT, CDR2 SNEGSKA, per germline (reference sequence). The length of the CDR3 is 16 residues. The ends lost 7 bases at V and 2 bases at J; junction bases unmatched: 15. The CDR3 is CSVNRGGDRGQETQYF. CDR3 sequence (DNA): TGCAGTGTAAACCGGGGGGGGGATAGGGGACAAGAGACCCAGTACTTC.